This T cell receptor (beta chain) was recovered during a study of blood T cell repertoires in COVID-19 (TCRdb year 2020). Some background on the complete study: Collaborator samples came from the United States, Italy and Spain and covered acute and convalescent phases of COVID-19. The material from the prospective study consisted of cDNA or gDNA derived from T cells, B-cell-depleted T cells, or PBMCs. The dataset comprised deeply sampled blood TCRbeta repertoires from subjects exposed to, actively infected with, or recovered from COVID-19. A freely available public database, intended as a resource for researchers studying the immune response to SARS-CoV-2, is where the repertoires were released. Samples came from the ongoing ImmuneRACE study (first 160 participants) plus 1,254 subjects from 6 global collaborators. Sample metadata almost always included a de-identified subject ID, COVID-19 status, age in years and sex. HLA class I and class II types, where available, came from metadata supplied by the sample provider rather than from assay-based typing.

Inclusive of the bounding cysteine and phenylalanine, the CDR3 is 12 residues long. The entry retains the CDR3 DNA only, 36 bases that are in frame from base 1. The trim is 2 bases for V and 6 bases for J, with a gap of 5 bases between the germline ends. Based on the germline V gene (reference sequence), the CDR1 and CDR2 sequences are MNHNY and SVGAGI. TCRbeta CDR3 regions were amplified from genomic DNA by means of the immunoSEQ Assay, a bias-controlled multiplex PCR. As for the original processing: The number of nucleated cells in each sample was estimated from the amplification of reference gene primers within the assay. To quantify the absolute abundance of each unique TCRbeta CDR3 rearrangement, sequence reads were collapsed and filtered. Productive Simpson clonality was computed per sample as the square root of Simpson's diversity index over productive rearrangements. TCRdb obtained this table from immuneACCESS and retained in-frame rearrangements with V and J assigned. These tables miss some clones; where compared with another copy, unresolved V genes account for less than half of the shortfall, and the remainder is unexplained. V and J calls and clone size are those listed in that table; D and trimming were worked out from the DNA. The sample table lists fewer than 120,000 clones, 70% to 80% of them with a count of one. 6% to 8% of the sample is in the top ten clones.

Collaborating institutions collected whole blood in K2EDTA tubes following their own protocols. For TCRbeta analysis, collaborator samples were shipped as frozen whole blood, as isolated PBMCs, or as DNA extracted from either sample type. This clone was counted a single time. No cognate antigen has been identified for it. Base qualities are not provided; no much larger clone lies one nucleotide away. Overall study outcomes, separate from this receptor: How much clinical and demographic metadata was included differed by source and by participant, and the metadata was provided uncurated.

The source is a woman aged 55 to 70 with acute or convalescent COVID-19. Sequencing was done on a sample of peripheral blood. The receptor chain draws on TRBV6-6 and TRBJ2-1, with the identity of the D gene unclear. For the CDR3, the sequence is CASSYVGNEQFF. The DNA is as follows: TGTGCCAGCAGTTACGTCGGCAATGAGCAGTTCTTC.